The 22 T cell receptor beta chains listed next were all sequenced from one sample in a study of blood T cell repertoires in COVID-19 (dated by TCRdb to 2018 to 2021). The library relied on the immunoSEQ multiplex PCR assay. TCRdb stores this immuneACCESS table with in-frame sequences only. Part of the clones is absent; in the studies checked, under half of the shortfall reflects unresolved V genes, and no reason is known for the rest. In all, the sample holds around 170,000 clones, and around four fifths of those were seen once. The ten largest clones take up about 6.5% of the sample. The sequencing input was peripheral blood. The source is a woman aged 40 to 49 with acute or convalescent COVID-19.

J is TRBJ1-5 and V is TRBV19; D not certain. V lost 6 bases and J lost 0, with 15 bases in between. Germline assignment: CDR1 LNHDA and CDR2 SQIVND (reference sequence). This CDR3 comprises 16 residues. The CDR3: CASRLTRRGSNQPQHF. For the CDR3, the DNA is TGTGCCAGTAGATTAACCCGACGCGGTAGCAATCAGCCCCAGCATTTT. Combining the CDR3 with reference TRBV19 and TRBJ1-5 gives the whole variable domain DGGITQSPKYLFRKEGQNVTLSCEQNLNHDAMYWYRQDPGQGLRLIYYSQIVNDFQKGDIAEGYSVSREKKESFPLTVTSAQKNPTAFYLCASRLTRRGSNQPQHFGDGTRLSIL.

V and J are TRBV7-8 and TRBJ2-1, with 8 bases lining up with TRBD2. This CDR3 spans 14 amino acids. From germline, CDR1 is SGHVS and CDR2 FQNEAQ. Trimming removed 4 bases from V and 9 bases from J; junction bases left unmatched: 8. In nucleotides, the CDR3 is TGTGCCAGCAGCTCGGGACTAGTGGATATTGAGCAGTTCTTC. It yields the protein CASSSGLVDIEQFF.

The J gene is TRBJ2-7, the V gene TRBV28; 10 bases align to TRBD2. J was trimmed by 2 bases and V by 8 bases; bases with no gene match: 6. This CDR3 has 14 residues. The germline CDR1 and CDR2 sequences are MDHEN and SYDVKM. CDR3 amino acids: CASQLAGLPYEQYF. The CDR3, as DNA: TGTGCCAGCCAACTAGCGGGACTCCCCTACGAGCAGTACTTC.

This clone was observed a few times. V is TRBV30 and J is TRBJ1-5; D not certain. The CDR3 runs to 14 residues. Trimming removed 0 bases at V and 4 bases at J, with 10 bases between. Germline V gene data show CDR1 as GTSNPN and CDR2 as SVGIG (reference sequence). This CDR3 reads CAWSVTVHNQPQHF. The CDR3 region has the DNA TGTGCCTGGAGTGTAACAGTCCATAATCAGCCCCAGCATTTT.

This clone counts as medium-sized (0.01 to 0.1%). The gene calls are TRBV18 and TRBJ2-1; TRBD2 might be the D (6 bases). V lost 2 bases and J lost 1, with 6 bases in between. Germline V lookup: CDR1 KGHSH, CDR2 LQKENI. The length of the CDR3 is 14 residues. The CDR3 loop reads CASSPGGSYNEQFF. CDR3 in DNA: TGTGCCAGCTCACCAGGGGGGTCCTACAATGAGCAGTTCTTC. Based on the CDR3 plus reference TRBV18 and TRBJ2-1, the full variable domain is NAGVMQNPRHLVRRRGQEARLRCSPMKGHSHVYWYRQLPEEGLKFMVYLQKENIIDESGMPKERFSAEFPKEGPSILRIQQVVRGDSAAYFCASSPGGSYNEQFFGPGTRLTVL.

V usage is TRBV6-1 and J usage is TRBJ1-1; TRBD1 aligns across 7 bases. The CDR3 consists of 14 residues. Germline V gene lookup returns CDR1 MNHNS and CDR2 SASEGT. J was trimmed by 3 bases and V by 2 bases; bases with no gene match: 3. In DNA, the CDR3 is TGTGCCAGCAGTGAAATTGACAGGGACACTGAAGCTTTCTTT. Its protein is CASSEIDRDTEAFF.

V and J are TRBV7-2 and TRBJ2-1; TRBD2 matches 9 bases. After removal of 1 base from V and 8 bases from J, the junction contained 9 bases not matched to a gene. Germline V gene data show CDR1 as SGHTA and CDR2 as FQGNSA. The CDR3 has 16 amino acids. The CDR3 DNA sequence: TGTGCCAGCAGCTTAGTGTCGGCGGGAGGGCTATATGAGCAGTTCTTC. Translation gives CASSLVSAGGLYEQFF.

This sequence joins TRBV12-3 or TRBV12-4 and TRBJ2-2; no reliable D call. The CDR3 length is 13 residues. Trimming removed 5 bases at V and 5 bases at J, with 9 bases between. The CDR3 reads CASSPTETGELFF. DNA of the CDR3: TGTGCCAGCAGTCCCACAGAAACCGGGGAGCTGTTTTTT.

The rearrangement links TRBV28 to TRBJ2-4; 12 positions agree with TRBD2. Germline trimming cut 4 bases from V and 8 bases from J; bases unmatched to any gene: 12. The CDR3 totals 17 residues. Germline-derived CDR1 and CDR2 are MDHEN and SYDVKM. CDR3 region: CASSWGLAGGPGDIQYF. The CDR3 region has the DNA TGTGCCAGCAGTTGGGGGCTAGCGGGAGGGCCCGGTGACATTCAGTACTTC.

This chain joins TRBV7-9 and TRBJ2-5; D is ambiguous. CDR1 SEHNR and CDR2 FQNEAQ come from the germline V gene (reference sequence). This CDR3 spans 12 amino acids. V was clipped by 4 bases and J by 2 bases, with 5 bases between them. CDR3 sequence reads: CASSSTQETQYF. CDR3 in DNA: TGTGCCAGCAGCTCCACACAAGAGACCCAGTACTTC.

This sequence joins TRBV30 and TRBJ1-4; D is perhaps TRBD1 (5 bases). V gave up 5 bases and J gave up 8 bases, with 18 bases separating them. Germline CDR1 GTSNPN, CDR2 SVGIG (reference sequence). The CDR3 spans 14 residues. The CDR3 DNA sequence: TGTGCCTGGTCCTCCGGCGGGGCTGGGGAAAAACTGTTTTTT. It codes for CAWSSGGAGEKLFF.

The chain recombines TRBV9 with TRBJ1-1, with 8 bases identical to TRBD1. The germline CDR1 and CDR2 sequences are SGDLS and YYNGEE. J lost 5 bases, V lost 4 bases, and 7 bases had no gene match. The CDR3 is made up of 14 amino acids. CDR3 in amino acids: CASSLQGARTEAFF. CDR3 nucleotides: TGTGCCAGCAGCCTCCAGGGGGCGCGAACTGAAGCTTTCTTT. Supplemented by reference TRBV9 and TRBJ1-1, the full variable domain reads DSGVTQTPKHLITATGQRVTLRCSPRSGDLSVYWYQQSLDQGLQFLIQYYNGEERAKGNILERFSAQQFPDLHSELNLSSLELGDSALYFCASSLQGARTEAFFGQGTRLTVV.

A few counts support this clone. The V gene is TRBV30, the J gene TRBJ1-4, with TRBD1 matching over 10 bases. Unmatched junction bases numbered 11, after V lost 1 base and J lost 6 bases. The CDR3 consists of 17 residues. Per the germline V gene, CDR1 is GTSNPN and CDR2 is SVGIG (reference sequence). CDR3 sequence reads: CAWSADNSGTGDEKLFF. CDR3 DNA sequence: TGTGCCTGGAGTGCCGATAATAGTGGGACAGGGGATGAAAAACTGTTTTTT.

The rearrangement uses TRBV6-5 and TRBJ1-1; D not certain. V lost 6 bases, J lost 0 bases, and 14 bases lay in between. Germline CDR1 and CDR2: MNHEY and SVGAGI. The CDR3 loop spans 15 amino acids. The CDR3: CASRDTQTVNTEAFF. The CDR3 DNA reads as TGTGCCAGCAGGGATACACAAACAGTGAACACTGAAGCTTTCTTT.

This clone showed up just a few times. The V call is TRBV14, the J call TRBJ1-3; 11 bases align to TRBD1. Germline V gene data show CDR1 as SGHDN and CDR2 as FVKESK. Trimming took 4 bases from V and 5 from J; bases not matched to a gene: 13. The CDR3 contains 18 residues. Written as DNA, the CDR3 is TGTGCCAGCAGCCCCCCAGTCAGGACAGGGGGCTTCCGAAACACCATATATTTT. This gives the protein CASSPPVRTGGFRNTIYF.

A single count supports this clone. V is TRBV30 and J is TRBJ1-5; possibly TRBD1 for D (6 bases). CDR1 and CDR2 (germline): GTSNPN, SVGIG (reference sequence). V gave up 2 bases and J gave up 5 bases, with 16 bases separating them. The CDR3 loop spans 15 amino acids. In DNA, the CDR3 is TGTGCCTGGAGTTTACAGGGATCGGCGCATCAGCCCCAGCATTTT. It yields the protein CAWSLQGSAHQPQHF.

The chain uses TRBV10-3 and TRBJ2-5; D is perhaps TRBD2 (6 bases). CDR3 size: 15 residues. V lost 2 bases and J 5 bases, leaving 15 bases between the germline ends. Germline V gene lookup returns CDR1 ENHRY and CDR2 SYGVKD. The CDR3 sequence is CAISERRGAQETQYF. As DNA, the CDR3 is TGTGCCATCAGTGAGCGGAGGGGCGCCCAGGAGACCCAGTACTTC.

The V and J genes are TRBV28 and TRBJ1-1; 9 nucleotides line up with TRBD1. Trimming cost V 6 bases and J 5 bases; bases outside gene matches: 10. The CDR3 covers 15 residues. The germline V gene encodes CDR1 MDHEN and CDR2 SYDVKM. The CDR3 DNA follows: TGTGCCAGCAGATCTCCGGGACAGGGAGATACTGAAGCTTTCTTT. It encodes CASRSPGQGDTEAFF.

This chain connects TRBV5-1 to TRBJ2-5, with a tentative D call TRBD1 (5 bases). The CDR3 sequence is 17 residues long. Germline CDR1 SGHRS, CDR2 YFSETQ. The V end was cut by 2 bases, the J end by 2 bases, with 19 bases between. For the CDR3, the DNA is TGCGCCAGCAGCTTAGGGCCTAGGGGTACTACTCAAGAGACCCAGTACTTC. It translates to CASSLGPRGTTQETQYF.

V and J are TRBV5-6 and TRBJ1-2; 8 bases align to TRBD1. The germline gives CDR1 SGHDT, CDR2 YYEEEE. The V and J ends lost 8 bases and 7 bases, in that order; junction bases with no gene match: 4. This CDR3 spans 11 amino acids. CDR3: CASSGGLGYTF. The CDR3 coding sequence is TGTGCCAGTTCAGGGGGCCTTGGCTACACCTTC. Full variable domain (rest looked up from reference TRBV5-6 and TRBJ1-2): DAGVTQSPTHLIKTRGQQVTLRCSPKSGHDTVSWYQQALGQGPQFIFQYYEEEERQRGNFPDRFSGHQFPNYSSELNVNALLLGDSALYLCASSGGLGYTFGSGTRLTVV.

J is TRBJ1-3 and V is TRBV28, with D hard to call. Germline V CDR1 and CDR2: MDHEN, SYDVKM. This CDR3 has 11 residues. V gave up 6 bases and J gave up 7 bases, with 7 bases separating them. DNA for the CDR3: TGTGCCAGCAGAGAGAGCAACACCATATATTTT. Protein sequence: CASRESNTIYF.

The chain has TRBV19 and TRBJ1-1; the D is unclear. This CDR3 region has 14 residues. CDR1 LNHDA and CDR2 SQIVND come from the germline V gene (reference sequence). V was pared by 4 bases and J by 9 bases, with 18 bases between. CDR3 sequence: CASSTPLREGKAFF. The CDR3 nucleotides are TGTGCCAGTAGTACCCCCCTCCGGGAAGGAAAAGCTTTCTTT. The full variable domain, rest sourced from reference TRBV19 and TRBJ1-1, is DGGITQSPKYLFRKEGQNVTLSCEQNLNHDAMYWYRQDPGQGLRLIYYSQIVNDFQKGDIAEGYSVSREKKESFPLTVTSAQKNPTAFYLCASSTPLREGKAFFGQGTRLTVV.